This T cell receptor (beta chain) was sequenced in a study of EBV T-cell therapy then PD-1 blockade in nasopharyngeal carcinoma. Assay used: immunoSEQ multiplex PCR; TCRdb lists only in-frame clones, some missing. Among fewer than 25,000 clones, around four fifths were seen once, and the ten largest hold approximately 31%. The sample's time point: 266 days after commencement of treatment, after nivolumab therapy. Treatment here: AdE1-LMPpoly-expanded autologous EBV-specific T-cell therapy followed by anti-PD-1 nivolumab. CDR1 is KGHDR and CDR2 is SFDVKD in the germline V gene. The CDR3 extends over 16 amino acids. V shed 6 bases, J shed 5 bases, and the junction held 12 bases outside the gene matches. The count of this clone is one. Its antigen is not known.

The chain uses TRBV24-1 and TRBJ2-5, with 9 positions matching TRBD1. The input for sequencing was CD8+ T cells from blood, taken at roughly day 250 from a patient whose treatment included autologous EBV-specific T cells and nivolumab. This TCR was sampled from a man aged 35 to 55 with nasopharyngeal carcinoma. The CDR3 DNA reads TGTGCCACCAGTTCGTCGGGACAGGGTCGATCTGAGACCCAGTACTTC. Translating gives CATSSSGQGRSETQYF.